The rows below give T cell receptor beta chains drawn from one sample of a study of T cells expressing NK-cell markers. One entry per CDR3 protein, without DNA, is what TCRdb gives after re-calling the 5' RACE reads. The repertoire table contains some 500,000 distinct CDR3 sequences. Sequencing used blood T cells: a sorted CD56 or NKG2C T cell subset, CD4+ or CD8+ T cells, or bulk PBMC T cells (not recorded which). The receptors were gathered from a woman in her forties or fifties in good health. Each CDR3 is given with its conserved first and last residue.

j_call | v_call | cdr3_aa
TRBJ1-1 | TRBV5-1 | CASSLGTLNTEAFF
TRBJ2-1 | TRBV5-5 | CASSLRLAGVQFF
TRBJ1-4 | TRBV5-1 | CASSLSPERREKLFF
TRBJ2-4 | TRBV3-1 | CASSQEEGRRTKNIQYF
TRBJ2-4 | TRBV12-3/TRBV12-4 | CASLPGSSGRAKNIQYF
TRBJ2-1 | TRBV20-1 | CSAGGRSYNEQFF
TRBJ1-3 | TRBV14 | CASSQDLASSGNTIYF
TRBJ2-1 | TRBV6-2/TRBV6-3 | CASTWTSGNNEQFF
TRBJ2-2 | TRBV7-9 | CASSFIINTGELFF
TRBJ2-2 | TRBV4-1 | CASSRGGGDSNTGELFF
TRBJ2-7 | TRBV20-1 | CSASQVAANYEQYF
TRBJ2-1 | TRBV20-1 | CSAARTTNEQFF
TRBJ1-5 | TRBV2 | CASRWDRVSNQPQHF
TRBJ1-1 | TRBV27 | CASSIGQGFEAFF
TRBJ2-4 | TRBV11-3 | CASSLRGRRGNIQYF
TRBJ1-1 | TRBV6-5 | CASSYGGVGNPEAFF
TRBJ2-1 | TRBV4-1 | CASSQGSRVNEQFF
TRBJ1-4 | TRBV30 | CAWGSGTNNEKLFF
TRBJ1-2 | TRBV12-3/TRBV12-4 | CASSLHSGNGYTF
TRBJ1-1 | TRBV5-1 | CASSLSGTGGRLVNTEAFF
TRBJ1-1 | TRBV5-1 | CASSPGPLPSRTEAFF
TRBJ2-2 | TRBV20-1 | CSAAGTSGFTGELFF
TRBJ2-2 | TRBV12-3/TRBV12-4 | CASSFDPGLATGELFF
TRBJ2-3 | TRBV29-1 | CSVDLATDTQYF
TRBJ2-5 | TRBV5-1 | CASSYTGFQETQYF
TRBJ2-1 | TRBV3-1 | CASPLGPGVGEQFF
TRBJ2-1 | TRBV6-1 | CASSEVRGREFF
TRBJ2-1 | TRBV7-8 | CASSLGGQNEQFF
TRBJ2-1 | TRBV24-1 | CATAGGDEQFF
TRBJ2-1 | TRBV3-1 | CASSQGGLELLYNEQFF
TRBJ2-7 | TRBV5-1 | CASSSLAGGYEQYF
TRBJ2-1 | TRBV11-2 | CASSWGVGLNEQFF
TRBJ2-3 | TRBV6-6 | CASSYRGWAEGVTQYF
TRBJ1-1 | TRBV5-5 | CASSSSIIMNTEAFF
TRBJ2-1 | TRBV12-3/TRBV12-4 | CASSLAGTSYNEQFF
TRBJ1-1 | TRBV11-3 | CASSLRGNGAFF
TRBJ2-1 | TRBV6-5 | CASSYLGAEQFF